This is a list of T cell receptor beta chains from one sample in a study of blood T cell repertoires in COVID-19. The data were produced by immunoSEQ multiplex PCR, yet TCRdb's version contains in-frame clones alone and is incomplete. The sample records roughly 92,000 clones, approximately 86% being singletons. Specimen: peripheral blood. The source is a man aged 50 to 59 with acute or convalescent COVID-19. The CDR3 runs from the conserved cysteine through the conserved F or W. A D gene is named only where the DNA matches it firmly. Not every row has a clone size; where given, it reads once, few, many or a size class.

J gene,CDR3 length,clone size,D gene,V gene,CDR3 DNA,CDR3 protein
TRBJ2-2,15,-,-,TRBV5-6,TGTGCCAGCAGACGCAGGGGATCGAACACCGGGGAGCTGTTTTTT,CASRRRGSNTGELFF
TRBJ1-2,15,-,TRBD1,TRBV6-5,TGTGCCAGCAGTAAACCGGGACAGGGGACCTATGGCTACACCTTC,CASSKPGQGTYGYTF
TRBJ2-2,17,-,TRBD1,TRBV5-1,TGCGCCAGCAGCTTTTCCCCCCCAGGGGGCGGCACCGGGGAGCTGTTTTTT,CASSFSPPGGGTGELFF
TRBJ2-1,19,-,TRBD2,TRBV7-6,TGTGCCAGCAGCTTAATGGGACTAGCGGGAGGGGGCTCCTACAATGAGCAGTTCTTC,CASSLMGLAGGGSYNEQFF
TRBJ1-1,13,-,-,TRBV30,TGTGCCTGGAGTGTACAACTGAACACTGAAGCTTTCTTT,CAWSVQLNTEAFF
TRBJ1-5,14,-,TRBD1,TRBV18,TGTGCCAGCTCAGAAATGGGACAGAATCAGCCCCAGCATTTT,CASSEMGQNQPQHF
TRBJ2-2,16,-,TRBD2,TRBV11-3,TGTGCCAGCAGCCATGGTAGCGGGAGGGCCTCCGGGGAGCTGTTTTTT,CASSHGSGRASGELFF
TRBJ2-2,14,-,-,TRBV10-1,TGCGCCAGCAGCCTGGGACAGAACACCGGGGAGCTGTTTTTT,CASSLGQNTGELFF
TRBJ2-7,14,once,-,TRBV7-9,TGTGCCAGCAGCCCACAGGGTGAACCCTACGAGCAGTACTTC,CASSPQGEPYEQYF
TRBJ2-1,17,-,TRBD2,TRBV5-8,TGTGCCAGCAGCTTATGGACTAGCGGGAGGACCTACAATGAGCAGTTCTTC,CASSLWTSGRTYNEQFF
TRBJ1-2,13,-,-,TRBV5-4,TGTGCCAGCAGCACACAGGGCAATTATGGCTACACCTTC,CASSTQGNYGYTF
TRBJ2-7,12,-,-,TRBV27,TGTGCCAGCCGGAGTAACTACTACGAGCAGTACTTC,CASRSNYYEQYF
TRBJ1-1,17,-,TRBD1,TRBV5-8,TGTGCCAGCAGCTTGAGTATAGGTAGGACAGGTTCTGCTGAAGCTTTCTTT,CASSLSIGRTGSAEAFF
TRBJ2-3,15,-,-,TRBV19,TGTGCCAGTAGTATAGGAGGTCCAGGGGCAGATACGCAGTATTTT,CASSIGGPGADTQYF
TRBJ2-5,12,-,TRBD2,TRBV10-2,TGCGCCAGCAGTGTGGGGGGGGAGACCCAGTACTTC,CASSVGGETQYF
TRBJ1-5,13,once,-,TRBV10-3,TGTGCCATCAGTTTCAGGAGCAATCAGCCCCAGCATTTT,CAISFRSNQPQHF
TRBJ2-5,16,-,TRBD1,TRBV5-1,TGCGCCAGCAGCCCCTCCCCGGGACAGGGACAAGAGACCCAGTACTTC,CASSPSPGQGQETQYF
TRBJ1-5,14,-,-,TRBV4-1,TGCGCCAGCAGCCAAGAAGGGGGTAGGCAGCCCCAGCATTTT,CASSQEGGRQPQHF
TRBJ2-7,14,-,-,TRBV11-1,TGTGCCAGCAGATATCAGGTAAGCTCCTACGAGCAGTACTTC,CASRYQVSSYEQYF
TRBJ1-1,14,once,TRBD1,TRBV28,TGTGCCAGCAGTTTATTAGGGGACAGGGTTGAAGCTTTCTTT,CASSLLGDRVEAFF
TRBJ2-6,15,-,-,TRBV5-1,TGCGCCAGCATGATAGGGGGCTCTGGGGCCAACGTCCTGACTTTC,CASMIGGSGANVLTF
TRBJ1-6,18,-,TRBD1,TRBV23-1,TGCGCCAGCAGTCTGGTCGAAGACGACAGGGGGAATAATTCACCCCTCCACTTT,CASSLVEDDRGNNSPLHF
TRBJ1-2,12,few,-,TRBV12-5,TGTGCTAGTGGTTTAGCAAGATATGGCTACACCTTC,CASGLARYGYTF
TRBJ2-3,11,-,-,TRBV6-6,TGTGCCAGCAGTGTAGCAGATACGCAGTATTTT,CASSVADTQYF
TRBJ1-4,14,-,TRBD1,TRBV5-4,TGTGCCAGCAGCTTAAACAGGGGGCTTGAAAAACTGTTTTTT,CASSLNRGLEKLFF
TRBJ2-2,16,-,TRBD2,TRBV18,TGTGCCAGCTCACGCCGGACTAGCGGGAGTCCCGGGGAGCTGTTTTTT,CASSRRTSGSPGELFF
TRBJ1-1,14,-,TRBD1,TRBV7-8,TGTGCCAGCAGCTGGGACAGGGGGCGAACTGAAGCTTTCTTT,CASSWDRGRTEAFF
TRBJ1-5,14,once,TRBD1,TRBV5-1,TGCGCCAGCAGCTCGGGACAGCCTAATCAGCCCCAGCATTTT,CASSSGQPNQPQHF
TRBJ2-3,15,-,TRBD2,TRBV11-2,TGTGCCAGCAGCCCTAGCGGGACTAGCACAGATACGCAGTATTTT,CASSPSGTSTDTQYF
TRBJ1-2,14,once,-,TRBV3-1/TRBV3-2,TGTGCCAGCAGCCAAGGTGGTGGCAGATATGGCTACACCTTC,CASSQGGGRYGYTF
TRBJ2-2,15,-,-,TRBV3-1/TRBV3-2,TGTGCCAGCAGCCAAGTCCGGGAGAACACCGGGGAGCTGTTTTTT,CASSQVRENTGELFF
TRBJ1-1,16,-,TRBD1,TRBV5-6,TGTGCCAGCAGCTTGCAGACAGGGGGATGGAAGGCTGAAGCTTTCTTT,CASSLQTGGWKAEAFF
TRBJ2-1,15,-,-,TRBV5-1,TGCGCCAGCAGCTTCAACCGGGACTTTTACAATGAGCAGTTCTTC,CASSFNRDFYNEQFF
TRBJ2-5,14,-,-,TRBV19,TGTGCCAGTAGTATAGAGGGCAGGGGAGAGACCCAGTACTTC,CASSIEGRGETQYF
TRBJ1-2,15,-,-,TRBV4-1,TGCGCCAGCAGCCAAGCGTCCCAGGGGTTAGGGGGCTACACCTTC,CASSQASQGLGGYTF
TRBJ1-6,14,once,-,TRBV6-9,TGTGCCAGCACTCTCACAGGGCTAAATTCACCCCTCCACTTT,CASTLTGLNSPLHF